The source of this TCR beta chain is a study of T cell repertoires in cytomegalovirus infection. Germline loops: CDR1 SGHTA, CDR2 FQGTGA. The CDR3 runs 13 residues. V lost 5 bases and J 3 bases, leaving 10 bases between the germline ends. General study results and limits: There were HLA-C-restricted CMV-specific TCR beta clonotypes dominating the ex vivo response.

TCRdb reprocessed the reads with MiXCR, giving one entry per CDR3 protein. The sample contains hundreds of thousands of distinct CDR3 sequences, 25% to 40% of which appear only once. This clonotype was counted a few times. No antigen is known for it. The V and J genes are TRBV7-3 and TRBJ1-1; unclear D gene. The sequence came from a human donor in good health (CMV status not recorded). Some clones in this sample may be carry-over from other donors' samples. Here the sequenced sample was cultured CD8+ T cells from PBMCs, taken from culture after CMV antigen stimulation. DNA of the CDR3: TGTGCCAGCAGCCTCGAGAGTTACACTGAAGCTTTCTTT. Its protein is CASSLESYTEAFF.